This T cell receptor (beta chain) was documented in a study of blood T cell repertoires in COVID-19 (dated by TCRdb to 2019 to 2021). The study in broad terms: Samples covering the acute and convalescent phases of COVID-19 were provided by collaborators in the United States, Italy and Spain. The material from the prospective study consisted of cDNA or gDNA derived from T cells, B-cell-depleted T cells, or PBMCs. Subjects who had been exposed to COVID-19, were actively infected with it, or had recovered from it provided the deeply sampled blood TCRbeta repertoires that made up the dataset. The repertoires were released in a freely available public database intended as a resource for research on the immune response to SARS-CoV-2. Samples came from the ongoing ImmuneRACE study (first 160 participants) plus 1,254 subjects from 6 global collaborators. Nearly every sample came with metadata listing a de-identified subject ID, COVID-19 status, age in years and sex. Where available, HLA class I and class II types were obtained from metadata supplied by the sample provider rather than from assay-based typing.

Paper-wide results and their limitations: The quantity of clinical and demographic metadata differed by source and by participant and was supplied without curation.

The CDR3 has 16 amino acids, counting the end cysteine and phenylalanine. The only DNA kept is the CDR3, 48 bases in frame from the first base. CDR1 and CDR2, per the germline V gene (reference sequence), are LNHNV and YYDKDF. Unmatched junction bases come to 5, with V trimmed by 0 bases and J by 4 bases. TCRbeta CDR3 regions were amplified from genomic DNA using the immunoSEQ Assay, a bias-controlled multiplex PCR. In the original analysis: Within the assay, amplification of reference gene primers was used to estimate how many nucleated cells each sample contained. Sequence reads were collapsed and filtered to measure the absolute abundance of every unique TCRbeta CDR3 rearrangement. Productive Simpson clonality was computed per sample as the square root of Simpson's diversity index over productive rearrangements. TCRdb re-hosts the immuneACCESS table, in-frame sequences only. Its copies lack some clones; in the studies checked, an unresolved V gene accounts for under half of them, and the cause for the rest is not known. V and J calls and clone size are copied from that table; D and trimming were computed from the DNA. This sample has about 86,000 clones in its table, and roughly 91% of those were observed once. The top ten hold 1% to 1.5% of the sample.

With regard to this clone: It has no known antigen specificity. Per-base quality was not reported, and no clone a single base away is much larger than it.

Participants in the prospective study were enrolled through a virtual design, were aged roughly 18 to 100 years, and lived in approximately 24 United States geographic areas. Cohort assignment in the prospective study relied on participant-reported clinical history from a screening survey and a study questionnaire. Each participant in the prospective study had whole blood, serum and a nasopharyngeal or oropharyngeal swab collected by mobile phlebotomists. Participants in the prospective study had the option to provide additional blood draws and questionnaires over a roughly 2-month period. Blood samples from the prospective study were shipped frozen or at room temperature prior to DNA extraction.

The sample consisted of PBMCs or T cells enriched from blood (not recorded which). The receptor chain draws on TRBV15 and TRBJ2-1, with 8 bases aligning to TRBD2. This TCR was recovered from a woman in her forties or fifties with acute COVID-19. The CDR3 has the sequence CATSREPSGPYNEQFF. The DNA sequence is as follows: TGTGCCACCAGCAGAGAGCCTAGCGGGCCTTACAATGAGCAGTTCTTC.